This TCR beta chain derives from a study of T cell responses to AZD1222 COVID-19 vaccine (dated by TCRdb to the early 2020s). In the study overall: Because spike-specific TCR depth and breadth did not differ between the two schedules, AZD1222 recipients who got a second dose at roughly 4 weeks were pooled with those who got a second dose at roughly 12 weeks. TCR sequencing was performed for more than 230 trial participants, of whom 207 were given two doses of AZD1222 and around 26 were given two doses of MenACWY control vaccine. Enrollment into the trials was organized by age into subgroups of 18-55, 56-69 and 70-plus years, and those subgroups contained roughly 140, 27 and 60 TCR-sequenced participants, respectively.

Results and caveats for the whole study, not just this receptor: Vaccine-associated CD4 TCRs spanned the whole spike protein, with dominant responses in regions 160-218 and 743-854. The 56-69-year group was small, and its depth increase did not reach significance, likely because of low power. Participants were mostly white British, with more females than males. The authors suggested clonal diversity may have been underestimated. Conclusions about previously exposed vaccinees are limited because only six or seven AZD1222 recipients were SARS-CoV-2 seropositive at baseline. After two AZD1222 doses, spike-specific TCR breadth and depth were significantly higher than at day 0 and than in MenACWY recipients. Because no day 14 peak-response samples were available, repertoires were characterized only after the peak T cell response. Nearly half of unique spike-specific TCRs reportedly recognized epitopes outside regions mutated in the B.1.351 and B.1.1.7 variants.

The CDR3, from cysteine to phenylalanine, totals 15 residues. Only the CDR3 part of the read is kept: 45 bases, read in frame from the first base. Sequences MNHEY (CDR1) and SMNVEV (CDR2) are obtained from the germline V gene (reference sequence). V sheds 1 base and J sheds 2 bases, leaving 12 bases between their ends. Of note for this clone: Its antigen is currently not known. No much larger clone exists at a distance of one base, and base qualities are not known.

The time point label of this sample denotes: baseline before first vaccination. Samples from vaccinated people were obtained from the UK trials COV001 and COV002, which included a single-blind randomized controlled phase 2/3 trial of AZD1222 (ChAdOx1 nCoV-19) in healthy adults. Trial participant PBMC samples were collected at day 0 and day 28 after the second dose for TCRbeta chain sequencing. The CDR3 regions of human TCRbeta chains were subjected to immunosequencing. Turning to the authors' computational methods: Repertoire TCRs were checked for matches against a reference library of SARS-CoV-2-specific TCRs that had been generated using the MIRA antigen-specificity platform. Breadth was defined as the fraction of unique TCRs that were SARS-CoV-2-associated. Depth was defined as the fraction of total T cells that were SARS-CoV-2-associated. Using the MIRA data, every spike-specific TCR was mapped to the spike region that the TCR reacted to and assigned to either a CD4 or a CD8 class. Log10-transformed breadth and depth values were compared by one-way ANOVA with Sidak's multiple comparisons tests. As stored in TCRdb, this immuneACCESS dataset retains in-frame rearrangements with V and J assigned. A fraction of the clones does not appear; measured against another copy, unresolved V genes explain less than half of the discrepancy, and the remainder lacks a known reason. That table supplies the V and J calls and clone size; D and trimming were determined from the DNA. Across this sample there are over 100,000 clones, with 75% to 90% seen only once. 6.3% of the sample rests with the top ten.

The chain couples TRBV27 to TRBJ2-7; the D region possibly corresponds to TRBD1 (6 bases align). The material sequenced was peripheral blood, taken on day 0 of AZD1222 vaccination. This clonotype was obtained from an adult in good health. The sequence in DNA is TGTGCCAGCAGTTTATTTTGGACAGACCCCTACGAGCAGTACTTC. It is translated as CASSLFWTDPYEQYF.